These 28 T cell receptor beta chains were sequenced from one sample in a study of blood T cell repertoires in COVID-19. Only in-frame clones appear in the TCRdb table, and some are missing; sequencing was by immunoSEQ multiplex PCR. The repertoire consists of about 150,000 clones, with about 80% occurring once and the leading ten covering roughly a tenth. The sample consisted of peripheral blood. These receptors were taken from a man aged 65 to 85 with active or convalescent COVID-19.

Regarding this clone: Just one base apart from a much larger clone, this may be a read error. V and J are TRBV19 and TRBJ2-3; 9 bases match TRBD2. CDR1 is LNHDA, CDR2 SQIVND, per germline (reference sequence). The CDR3 contains 14 residues. The CDR3 reads CTSSALAGSDTQYF. CDR3 bases: TGTACCAGTAGTGCCCTAGCGGGATCAGATACGCAGTATTTT.

The chain combines TRBV18 with TRBJ1-1; tentatively, D is TRBD1 (6 bases). Trimming shortened V by 2 bases and J by 1 base, and 14 bases separated the two germline ends. Germline CDR1 reads KGHSH; CDR2 reads LQKENI. The CDR3 has 16 amino acids. CDR3: CASSPSPTGWNTEAFF. For the CDR3, the DNA is TGTGCCAGCTCACCATCCCCGACAGGCTGGAACACTGAAGCTTTCTTT.

This chain joins TRBV7-2 and TRBJ1-6; D perhaps matches TRBD1 (6 bases). The V and J ends lost 5 bases and 7 bases respectively, with 21 bases between them. This CDR3 contains 17 residues. Germline-derived CDR1 and CDR2 are SGHTA and FQGNSA. CDR3 sequence: CASSIQPGHFLNSPLHF. For the CDR3, the DNA is TGTGCCAGCAGCATACAACCGGGACACTTTCTAAATTCACCCCTCCACTTT.

This clone occurred once. The chain recombines TRBV18 with TRBJ1-4; 11 bases fit TRBD1. The CDR3 runs 16 residues. Looked up from germline, CDR1 is KGHSH and CDR2 is LQKENI. V lost 3 bases to trimming and J lost 2 bases; unmatched junction nucleotides: 2. As DNA, the CDR3 is TGTGCCAGCTCACCCGGACAGGGGGCTACTAATGAAAAACTGTTTTTT. It translates to CASSPGQGATNEKLFF.

This rearrangement joins TRBV6-5 to TRBJ2-7; 9 nucleotides agree with TRBD1. Trimming took 2 bases from V and 5 from J; bases not matched to a gene: 7. This CDR3 is built from 15 residues. Per the germline V gene, CDR1 is MNHEY and CDR2 is SVGAGI. DNA of the CDR3: TGTGCCAGCAGTTACAGTGGACAGGGGTTCAACGAGCAGTACTTC. It is translated as CASSYSGQGFNEQYF.

V is TRBV5-8 and J is TRBJ2-3; 8 bases align to TRBD2. Germline loops: CDR1 SGHTS, CDR2 YDEGEE. With V trimmed by 7 bases and J by 3 bases, 4 bases remained unmatched. The CDR3 has 13 amino acids. Here the CDR3 reads CASDGGATDTQYF. The DNA for the CDR3 is TGTGCCAGCGACGGGGGGGCGACAGATACGCAGTATTTT.

The CDR3 DNA reads TGTGCCAGCAGCGTAGCTACCAATCAGCCCCAGCATTTT. This codes for CASSVATNQPQHF. The V call is TRBV9, the J call TRBJ1-5; D ambiguous. The V end was cut by 0 bases, the J end by 3 bases, with 4 bases between. Germline assignment: CDR1 SGDLS and CDR2 YYNGEE. The CDR3 runs 13 residues.

This clone was found a few times. The rearrangement links TRBV7-9 to TRBJ1-5, with 10 bases fitting TRBD1. V was pared by 2 bases and J by 2 bases, with 3 bases of the junction left unmatched. Germline-derived CDR1 and CDR2 are SEHNR and FQNEAQ (reference sequence). CDR3 size: 16 residues. The CDR3 protein is CASSLWTGGGNQPQHF. In nucleotides, the CDR3 is TGTGCCAGCAGCTTATGGACAGGGGGAGGCAATCAGCCCCAGCATTTT.

The V gene is TRBV7-2, the J gene TRBJ1-1; 8 bases fit TRBD1. Losses at the gene ends were 5 bases for V and 10 bases for J; bases not matched to a gene: 15. Germline V gives CDR1 SGHTA, CDR2 FQGNSA. The CDR3 is 15 residues long. The CDR3 sequence: CASSPLRTGSSGAFF. As DNA, the CDR3 is TGTGCCAGCAGCCCCCTTCGGACAGGGAGTAGTGGAGCTTTCTTT.

V usage is TRBV7-6 and J usage is TRBJ2-2; 10 bases fit TRBD1. V trimming: 5 bases; J trimming: 3 bases; junction bases outside the gene matches: 6. This CDR3 region has 16 residues. In germline, CDR1 is SGHVS, CDR2 FNYEAQ. CDR3: CASSIGQGEDTGELFF. CDR3 nucleotides: TGTGCCAGCAGCATTGGACAGGGGGAGGACACCGGGGAGCTGTTTTTT.

The CDR3: CASSLKGTSSQETQYF. The CDR3 DNA is TGTGCCAGCAGTTTGAAGGGGACTTCTTCCCAAGAGACCCAGTACTTC. The chain has TRBV28 and TRBJ2-5; tentative D call: TRBD2 (6 bases). The CDR3 extends over 16 amino acids. Germline V gene lookup returns CDR1 MDHEN and CDR2 SYDVKM. Trimming removed 3 bases from V and 1 base from J, with 15 bases in between.

The sample holds a few counts of this clone. V and J are TRBV6-5 and TRBJ2-5; D might be TRBD1 (5 bases). The germline CDR1 and CDR2 sequences are MNHEY and SVGAGI. The CDR3 has 14 amino acids. The V gene lost 0 bases and the J gene lost 6 bases, with 11 bases spanning the gap. The CDR3 spells CASSYSALGQTQYF. CDR3 nucleotides: TGTGCCAGCAGTTACTCGGCCCTGGGGCAGACCCAGTACTTC.

The chain recombines TRBV7-9 with TRBJ2-1; 12 bases match TRBD2. This CDR3 comprises 15 residues. Germline V CDR1 and CDR2: SEHNR, FQNEAQ (reference sequence). Germline trimming cut 5 bases from V and 9 bases from J; bases unmatched to any gene: 8. Here the CDR3 reads CASSDLTSGRSEQFF. The CDR3 DNA reads as TGTGCCAGCAGCGACCTGACTAGCGGGAGAAGTGAGCAGTTCTTC.

The rearrangement joins TRBV18 to TRBJ1-1; 7 bases are shared with TRBD1. The V gene's germline CDR1 is KGHSH and CDR2 LQKENI. The CDR3 covers 18 residues. The V gene end was trimmed by 5 bases and the J gene end by 5 bases; junction bases not matched to a gene: 20. The CDR3 reads CASSAKGRDSNRGTEAFF. For the CDR3, the DNA is TGTGCCAGCTCAGCGAAAGGGCGGGACAGTAATAGGGGGACTGAAGCTTTCTTT.

The gene calls are TRBV29-1 and TRBJ2-5; 9 bases line up with TRBD2. This CDR3 is built from 12 residues. Germline V gene data show CDR1 as SQVTM and CDR2 as ANQGSEA. With 7 bases clipped from V and 6 bases from J, the junction kept 6 bases outside the gene matches. The chain's CDR3 is CSGAGGLKTQYF. The CDR3 DNA sequence: TGCAGCGGGGCGGGGGGGCTTAAGACCCAGTACTTC.

The chain uses TRBV29-1 and TRBJ1-2; D perhaps matches TRBD1 (5 bases). The CDR3 totals 12 residues. Trimming took off 4 bases at V and 7 bases at J, with 13 bases between the two ends. The germline V gene has CDR1 SQVTM and CDR2 ANQGSEA. CDR3 DNA: TGCAGCGTTGGCACAGGCGGTACTGGCTACACCTTC. Translation gives CSVGTGGTGYTF.

The J gene is TRBJ2-7, the V gene TRBV28, with 8 bases fitting TRBD1. The V segment lost 6 bases and the J segment 2 bases; nucleotides outside the gene matches: 6. Per the germline V gene, CDR1 is MDHEN and CDR2 is SYDVKM. This CDR3 contains 14 residues. The CDR3 DNA is TGTGCCAGCAGCACAGGGGGAGGAACCTACGAGCAGTACTTC. Translating gives CASSTGGGTYEQYF.

This chain joins TRBV4-1 and TRBJ2-1; 9 bases match TRBD2. Trimming at V came to 0 bases and at J to 5 bases, leaving 5 bases not matched to a gene. The CDR3 is 16 residues long. CDR1 and CDR2 (germline): MGHRA, YSYEKL. CDR3 region: CASSQDGSGRDNEQFF. CDR3 in DNA: TGCGCCAGCAGCCAAGATGGTAGCGGGAGAGACAATGAGCAGTTCTTC.

This clone was recorded only once. The rearrangement links TRBV11-2 to TRBJ2-1; 10 positions match TRBD1. This CDR3 comprises 17 residues. The junction had 13 bases not matched to a gene; V was cut back by 5 bases and J by 6 bases. Germline CDR1 reads SGHAT; CDR2 reads FQNNGV. In DNA, the CDR3 is TGTGCCAGCAGCCCTCGCCGGGACAGGGGAAGGGGCAATGAGCAGTTCTTC. This gives the protein CASSPRRDRGRGNEQFF.

V is TRBV5-1 and J is TRBJ2-5; 7 bases map to TRBD1. V trimming: 4 bases; J trimming: 0 bases; junction bases outside the gene matches: 12. This CDR3 spans 17 amino acids. CDR1 and CDR2 from the germline V gene are SGHRS and YFSETQ. The CDR3 sequence is CASSLSRTGPYQETQYF. The CDR3 bases are TGCGCCAGCAGCCTGTCGCGGACAGGCCCGTACCAAGAGACCCAGTACTTC.

This clone is a singleton in its sample. The V and J genes are TRBV25-1 and TRBJ1-2, with TRBD1 identical over 7 bases. The germline V gene encodes CDR1 MGHDK and CDR2 SYGVNS. V dropped 1 base and J dropped 8; count of bases not matched to a gene: 7. The CDR3 covers 14 residues. CDR3: CASSESRDSVGYTF. The CDR3 DNA is TGTGCCAGCAGTGAATCCCGGGACAGTGTAGGCTACACCTTC.

The chain couples TRBV5-1 to TRBJ1-5; 7 nucleotides line up with TRBD1. The CDR3 contains 15 residues. The V gene end was trimmed by 0 bases and the J gene end by 4 bases; junction bases not matched to a gene: 4. Looked up from germline, CDR1 is SGHRS and CDR2 is YFSETQ. The CDR3 is CASSLEPGQNQPQHF. In DNA, the CDR3 is TGCGCCAGCAGCTTGGAACCGGGACAGAATCAGCCCCAGCATTTT.

The rearrangement links TRBV29-1 to TRBJ2-1, with 7 bases identical to TRBD2. CDR3 length: 15 residues. In germline, CDR1 is SQVTM, CDR2 ANQGSEA. The ends lost 2 bases at V and 3 bases at J; junction bases unmatched: 7. CDR3 bases: TGCAGCGTTGAACGGGGAGGGAGTGGCTACAATGAGCAGTTCTTC. It encodes CSVERGGSGYNEQFF.

Note on this clone: The junction does not match germline at one end; this may be a read error. The chain has TRBV19 and TRBJ2-2; 7 positions match TRBD1. Germline V gene data show CDR1 as LNHDA and CDR2 as SQIVND (reference sequence). The CDR3 is 16 amino acids. The CDR3: CASTIQGQTNTGELFF. The CDR3, as DNA: TGTGCCAGTACTATACAGGGACAGACGAACACCGGGGAGCTGTTTTTT. The full variable domain, with the rest looked up from reference TRBV19 and TRBJ2-2, is DGGITQSPKYLFRKEGQNVTLSCEQNLNHDAMYWYRQDPGQGLRLIYYSQIVNDFQKGDIAEGYSVSREKKESFPLTVTSAQKNPTAFYLCASTIQGQTNTGELFFGEGSRLTVL.

This clone was observed a single time. The gene calls are TRBV7-2 and TRBJ2-7, with 7 bases matching TRBD1. With 0 bases clipped from V and 4 bases from J, the junction kept 3 bases outside the gene matches. The CDR3 is 14 residues long. Looked up from germline, CDR1 is SGHTA and CDR2 is FQGNSA. The CDR3 protein is CASSLAATGYEQYF. The CDR3 nucleotides read TGTGCCAGCAGCTTAGCAGCGACAGGGTACGAGCAGTACTTC.

The V gene is TRBV2, the J gene TRBJ2-3; TRBD1 might be the D (6 bases). The CDR3 consists of 16 residues. Trimming removed 4 bases at V and 0 bases at J, with 14 bases between. Looked up from germline, CDR1 is SNHLY and CDR2 is FYNNEI. The CDR3 reads CASSGHRDTSTDTQYF. The DNA for the CDR3 is TGTGCCAGCAGTGGACACCGGGACACCAGCACAGATACGCAGTATTTT.

This chain uses TRBV30 with TRBJ2-7, with 8 bases that match TRBD2. The CDR3 has 12 residues. Germline-derived CDR1 and CDR2 are GTSNPN and SVGIG (reference sequence). The V gene end was trimmed by 3 bases and the J gene end by 2 bases; junction bases not matched to a gene: 0. The CDR3, as DNA: TGTGCCTGGAGCGGGAGGGCCTACGAGCAGTACTTC. Protein sequence: CAWSGRAYEQYF.

V gene TRBV6-2 or TRBV6-3 combines with J gene TRBJ2-7; D remains ambiguous. V was shortened by 0 bases and J by 2 bases, with 11 bases between the two germline ends. The CDR3 runs 15 residues. CDR1 and CDR2 from the germline V gene are MNHEY and SVGEGT. The CDR3 region has the DNA TGTGCCAGCAGTTACTCCCTCACTACCACCTACGAGCAGTACTTC. Its protein is CASSYSLTTTYEQYF.